This T cell receptor beta chain was recorded in a study of blood T cell repertoires in COVID-19. Study as a whole: Whether acute or convalescent, the COVID-19 samples came from the United States, Italy and Spain.

Assignment of participants to cohorts was predicated upon participant-reported clinical history. As handled by the study authors: It was from reference gene primer amplification that nucleated cell counts were estimated. Generated by immunoSEQ multiplex PCR, the TCRdb table keeps only in-frame clones and is missing some. The V and J calls and the clone size are those of that table, but D and trimming were determined from the DNA. The table shows some 420,000 clones, with approximately 90% occurring only once. Germline loops: CDR1 LNHDA, CDR2 SQIVND (reference sequence). V lost 5 bases and J 3 bases, leaving 17 bases between the germline ends. The CDR3 runs to 16 residues.

The clonotype was recovered from a man aged 25-45 years who had recovered from COVID-19. This sequence joins TRBV19 and TRBJ2-1, with D unclear. The source material was PBMCs or T cells enriched from blood (not recorded which). The CDR3 DNA reads TGTGCCAGTAGTCTCACCCTGGCGGTTCACTACAATGAGCAGTTCTTC. Translation: CASSLTLAVHYNEQFF. Using reference TRBV19 and TRBJ2-1 for the parts outside the CDR3, the full variable domain is DGGITQSPKYLFRKEGQNVTLSCEQNLNHDAMYWYRQDPGQGLRLIYYSQIVNDFQKGDIAEGYSVSREKKESFPLTVTSAQKNPTAFYLCASSLTLAVHYNEQFFGPGTRLTVL.